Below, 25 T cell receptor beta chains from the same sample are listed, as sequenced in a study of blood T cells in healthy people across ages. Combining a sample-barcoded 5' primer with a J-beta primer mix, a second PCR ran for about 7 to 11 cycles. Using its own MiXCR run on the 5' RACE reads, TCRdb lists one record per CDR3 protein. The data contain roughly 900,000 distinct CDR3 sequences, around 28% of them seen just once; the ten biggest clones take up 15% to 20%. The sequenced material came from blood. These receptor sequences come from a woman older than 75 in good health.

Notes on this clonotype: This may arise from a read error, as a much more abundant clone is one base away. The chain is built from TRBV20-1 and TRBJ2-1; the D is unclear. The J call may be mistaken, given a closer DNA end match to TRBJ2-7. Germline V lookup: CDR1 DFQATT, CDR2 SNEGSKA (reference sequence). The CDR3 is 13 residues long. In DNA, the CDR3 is TGCAGTGCTAGAGGGGAAAAATACAATGAGCAGTACTTC. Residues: CSARGEKYNEQYF.

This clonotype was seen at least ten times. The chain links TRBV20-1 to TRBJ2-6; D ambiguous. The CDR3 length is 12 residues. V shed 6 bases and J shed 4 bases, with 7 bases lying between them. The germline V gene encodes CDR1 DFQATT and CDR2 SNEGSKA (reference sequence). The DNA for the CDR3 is TGCAGTGCCACCGGGGGGGCCAACGTCCTGACTTTC. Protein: CSATGGANVLTF.

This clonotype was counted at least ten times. The CDR3 protein is CSARANYEQYF. The CDR3 bases are TGCAGTGCTAGAGCCAACTACGAGCAGTACTTC. The chain uses TRBV20-1 and TRBJ2-7; D uncertain. Germline V gene sequence: CDR1 DFQATT, CDR2 SNEGSKA (reference sequence). CDR3 size: 11 residues. Trimming stripped 1 base from V and 3 bases from J, with 4 bases between.

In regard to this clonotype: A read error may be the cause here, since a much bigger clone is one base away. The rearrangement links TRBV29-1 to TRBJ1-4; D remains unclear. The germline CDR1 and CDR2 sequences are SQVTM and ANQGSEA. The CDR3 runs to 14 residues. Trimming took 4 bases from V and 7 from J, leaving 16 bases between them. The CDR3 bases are TGCAGCGTTGGAGTTAGCGGGGAGGTTGAAAAACTGTTTTTT. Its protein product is CSVGVSGEVEKLFF. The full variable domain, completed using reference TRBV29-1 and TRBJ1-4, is SAVISQKPSRDICQRGTSLTIQCQVDSQVTMMFWYRQQPGQSLTLIATANQGSEATYESGFVIDKFPISRPNLTFSTLTVSNMSPEDSSIYLCSVGVSGEVEKLFFGSGTQLSVL.

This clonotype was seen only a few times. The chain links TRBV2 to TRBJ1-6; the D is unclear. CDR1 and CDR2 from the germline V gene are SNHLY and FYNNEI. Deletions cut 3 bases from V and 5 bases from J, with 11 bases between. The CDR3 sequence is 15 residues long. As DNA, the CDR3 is TGTGCCAGCAGTGATGTGAGCCCAAATAATTCACCCCTCCACTTT. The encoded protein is CASSDVSPNNSPLHF. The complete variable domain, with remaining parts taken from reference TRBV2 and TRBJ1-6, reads EPEVTQTPSHQVTQMGQEVILRCVPISNHLYFYWYRQILGQKVEFLVSFYNNEISEKSEIFDDQFSVERPDGSNFTLKIRSTKLEDSAMYFCASSDVSPNNSPLHFGNGTRLTVT.

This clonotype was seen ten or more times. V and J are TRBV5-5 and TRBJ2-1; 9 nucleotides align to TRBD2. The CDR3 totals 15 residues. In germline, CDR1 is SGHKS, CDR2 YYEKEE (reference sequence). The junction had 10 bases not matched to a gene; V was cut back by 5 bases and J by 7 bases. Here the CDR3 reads CASSSSGDPLNEQFF. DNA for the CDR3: TGTGCCAGCAGTTCTAGCGGGGATCCGCTGAATGAGCAGTTCTTC. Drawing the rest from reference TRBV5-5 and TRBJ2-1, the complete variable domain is DAGVTQSPTHLIKTRGQQVTLRCSPISGHKSVSWYQQVLGQGPQFIFQYYEKEERGRGNFPDRFSARQFPNYSSELNVNALLLGDSALYLCASSSSGDPLNEQFFGPGTRLTVL.

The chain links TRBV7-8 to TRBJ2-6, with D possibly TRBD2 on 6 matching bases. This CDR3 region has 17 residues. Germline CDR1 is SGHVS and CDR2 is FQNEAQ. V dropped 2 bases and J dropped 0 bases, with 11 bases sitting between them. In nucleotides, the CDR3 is TGTGCCAGCAGCTTAATGAGGGGACTCTCTGGGGCCAACGTCCTGACTTTC. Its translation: CASSLMRGLSGANVLTF.

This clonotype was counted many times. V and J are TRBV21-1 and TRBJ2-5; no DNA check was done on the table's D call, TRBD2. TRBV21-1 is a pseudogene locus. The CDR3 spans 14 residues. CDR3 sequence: CASSKGVAGVTQYF. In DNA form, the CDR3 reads TGTGCCAGCAGCAAAGGGGTAGCGGGGGTGACCCAGTACTTC.

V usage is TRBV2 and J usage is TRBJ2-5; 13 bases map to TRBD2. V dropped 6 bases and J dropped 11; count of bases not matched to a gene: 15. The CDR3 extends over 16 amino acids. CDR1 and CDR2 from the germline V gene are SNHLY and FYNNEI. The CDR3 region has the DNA TGTGCCAGCAGGGGGACTAGCGGGGCGTTGGCCCATGAGCAGTACTTC. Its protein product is CASRGTSGALAHEQYF.

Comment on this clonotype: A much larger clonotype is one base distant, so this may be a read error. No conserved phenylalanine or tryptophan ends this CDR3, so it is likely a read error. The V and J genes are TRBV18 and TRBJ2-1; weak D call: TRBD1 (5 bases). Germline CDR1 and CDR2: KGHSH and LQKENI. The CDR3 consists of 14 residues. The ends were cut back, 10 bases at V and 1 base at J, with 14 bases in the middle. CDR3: CATFQGGSYNEQFL. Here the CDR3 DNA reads TGTGCCACTTTCCAGGGTGGATCCTACAATGAGCAGTTCTTG.

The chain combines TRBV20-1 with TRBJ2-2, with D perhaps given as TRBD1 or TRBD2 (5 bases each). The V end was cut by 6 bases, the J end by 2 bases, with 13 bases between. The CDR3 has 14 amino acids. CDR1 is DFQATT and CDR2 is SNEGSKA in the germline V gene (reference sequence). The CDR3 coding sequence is TGCAGTGCCATAAGAGGGGCCAACACCGGGGAGCTGTTTTTT. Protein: CSAIRGANTGELFF.

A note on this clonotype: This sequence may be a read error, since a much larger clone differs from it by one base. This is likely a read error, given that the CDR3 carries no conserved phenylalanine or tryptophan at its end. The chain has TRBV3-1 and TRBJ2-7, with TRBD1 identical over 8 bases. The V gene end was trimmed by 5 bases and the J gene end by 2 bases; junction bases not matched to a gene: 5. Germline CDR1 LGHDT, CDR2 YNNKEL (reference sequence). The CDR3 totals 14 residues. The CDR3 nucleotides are TGTGCCAGCAGCTCCTTGGACAGGGCCTACGAGCAGTACTCC. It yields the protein CASSSLDRAYEQYS.

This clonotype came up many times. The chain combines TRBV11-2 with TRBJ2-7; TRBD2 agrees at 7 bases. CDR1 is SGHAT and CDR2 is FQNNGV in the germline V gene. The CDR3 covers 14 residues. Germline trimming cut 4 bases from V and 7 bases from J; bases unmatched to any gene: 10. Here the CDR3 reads CASSWRTRSKEQYF. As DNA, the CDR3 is TGTGCCAGCAGCTGGAGGACTAGATCGAAAGAGCAGTACTTC.

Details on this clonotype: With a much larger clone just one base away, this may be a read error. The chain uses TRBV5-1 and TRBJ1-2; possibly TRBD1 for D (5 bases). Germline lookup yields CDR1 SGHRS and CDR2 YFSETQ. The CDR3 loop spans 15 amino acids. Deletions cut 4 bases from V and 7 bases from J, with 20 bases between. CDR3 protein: CASSVGGSGWAGYTF. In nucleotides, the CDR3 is TGCGCCAGCAGCGTTGGGGGATCAGGATGGGCTGGCTACACCTTC.

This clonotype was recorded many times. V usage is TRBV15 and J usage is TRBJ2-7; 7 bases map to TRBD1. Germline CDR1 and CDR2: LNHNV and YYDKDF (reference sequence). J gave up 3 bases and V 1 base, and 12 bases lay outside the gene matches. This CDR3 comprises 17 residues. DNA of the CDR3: TGTGCCACCAGCAGAGGAACGACAGGGCAGGGGCACTACGAGCAGTACTTC. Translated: CATSRGTTGQGHYEQYF. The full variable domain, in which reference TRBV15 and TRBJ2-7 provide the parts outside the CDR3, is DAMVIQNPRYQVTQFGKPVTLSCSQTLNHNVMYWYQQKSSQAPKLLFHYYDKDFNNEADTPDNFQSRRPNTSFCFLDIRSPGLGDTAMYLCATSRGTTGQGHYEQYFGPGTRLTVT.

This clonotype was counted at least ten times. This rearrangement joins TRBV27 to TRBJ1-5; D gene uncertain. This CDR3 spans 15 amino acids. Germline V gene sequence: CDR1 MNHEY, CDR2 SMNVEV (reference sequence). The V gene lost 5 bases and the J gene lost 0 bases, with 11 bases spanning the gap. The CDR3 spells CASSRTSRSNQPQHF. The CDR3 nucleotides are TGTGCCAGCAGTCGGACCAGCCGTAGCAATCAGCCCCAGCATTTT.

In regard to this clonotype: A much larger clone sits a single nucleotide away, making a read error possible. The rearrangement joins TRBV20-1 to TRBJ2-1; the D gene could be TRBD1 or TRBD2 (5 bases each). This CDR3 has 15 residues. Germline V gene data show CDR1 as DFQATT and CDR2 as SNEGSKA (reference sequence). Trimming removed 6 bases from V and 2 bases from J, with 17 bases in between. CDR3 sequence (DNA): TGCAGTGCCCCAAGGTCCGGGGACCCCTACAATGAGCAGTTCTTC. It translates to CSAPRSGDPYNEQFF.

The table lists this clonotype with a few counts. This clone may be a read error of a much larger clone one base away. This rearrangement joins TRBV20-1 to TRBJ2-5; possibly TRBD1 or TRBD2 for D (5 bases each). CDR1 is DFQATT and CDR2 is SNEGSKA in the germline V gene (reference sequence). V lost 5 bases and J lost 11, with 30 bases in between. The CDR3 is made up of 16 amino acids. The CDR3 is CSAGATKGPTIWEQYF. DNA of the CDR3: TGCAGTGCTGGAGCCACAAAGGGACCAACGATCTGGGAGCAGTACTTC.

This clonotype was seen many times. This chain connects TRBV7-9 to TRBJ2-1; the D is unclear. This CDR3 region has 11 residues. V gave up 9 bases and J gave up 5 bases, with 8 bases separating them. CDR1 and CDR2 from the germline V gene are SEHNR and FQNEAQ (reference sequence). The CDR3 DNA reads TGTGCCAGTAACAAGGACAATGAGCAGTTCTTC. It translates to CASNKDNEQFF.

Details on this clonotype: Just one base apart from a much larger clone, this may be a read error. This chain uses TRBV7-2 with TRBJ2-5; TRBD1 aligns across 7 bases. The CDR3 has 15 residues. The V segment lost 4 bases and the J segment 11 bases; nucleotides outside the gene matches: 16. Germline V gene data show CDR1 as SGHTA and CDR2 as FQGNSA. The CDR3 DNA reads TGTGCCAGCAGCTCCACCGGGACAGATTACAATGAGCAGTACTTC. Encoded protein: CASSSTGTDYNEQYF.

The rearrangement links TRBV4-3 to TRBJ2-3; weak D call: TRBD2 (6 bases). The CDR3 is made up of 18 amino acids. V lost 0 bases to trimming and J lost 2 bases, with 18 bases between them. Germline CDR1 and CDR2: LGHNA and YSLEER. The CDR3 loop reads CASSQDPVRGVPTDTQYF. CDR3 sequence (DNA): TGCGCCAGCAGCCAAGATCCGGTGCGCGGGGTACCCACAGATACGCAGTATTTT.

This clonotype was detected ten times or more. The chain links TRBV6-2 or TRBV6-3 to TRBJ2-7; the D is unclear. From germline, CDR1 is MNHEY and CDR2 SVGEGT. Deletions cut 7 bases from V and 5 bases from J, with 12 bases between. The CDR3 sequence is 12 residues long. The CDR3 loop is CASNTNLDEQYF. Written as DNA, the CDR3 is TGTGCCAGCAACACAAATCTAGACGAGCAGTACTTC.

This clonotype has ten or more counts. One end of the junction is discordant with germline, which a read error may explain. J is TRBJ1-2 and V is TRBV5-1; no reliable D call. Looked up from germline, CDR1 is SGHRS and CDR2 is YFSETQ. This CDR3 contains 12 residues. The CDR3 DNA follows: TGTGCCAGCAGCTTGGACGCCTATGGCTACACCTTC. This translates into CASSLDAYGYTF.

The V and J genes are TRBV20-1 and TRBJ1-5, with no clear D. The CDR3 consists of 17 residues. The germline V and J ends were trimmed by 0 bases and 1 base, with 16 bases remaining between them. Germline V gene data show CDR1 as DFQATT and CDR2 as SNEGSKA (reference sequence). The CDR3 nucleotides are TGCAGTGCTAGAGATAAGGGAGGGTTGTACAGCAATCAGCCCCAGCATTTT. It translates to CSARDKGGLYSNQPQHF.

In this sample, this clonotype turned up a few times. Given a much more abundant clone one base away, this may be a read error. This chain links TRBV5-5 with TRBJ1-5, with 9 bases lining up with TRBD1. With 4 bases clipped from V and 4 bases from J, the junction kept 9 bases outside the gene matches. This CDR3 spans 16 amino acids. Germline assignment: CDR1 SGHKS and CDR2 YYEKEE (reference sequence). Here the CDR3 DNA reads TGTGCCAGCAGCGTCATGCCGGGACAGGGTAATCAGCCCCAGCATTTT. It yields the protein CASSVMPGQGNQPQHF.